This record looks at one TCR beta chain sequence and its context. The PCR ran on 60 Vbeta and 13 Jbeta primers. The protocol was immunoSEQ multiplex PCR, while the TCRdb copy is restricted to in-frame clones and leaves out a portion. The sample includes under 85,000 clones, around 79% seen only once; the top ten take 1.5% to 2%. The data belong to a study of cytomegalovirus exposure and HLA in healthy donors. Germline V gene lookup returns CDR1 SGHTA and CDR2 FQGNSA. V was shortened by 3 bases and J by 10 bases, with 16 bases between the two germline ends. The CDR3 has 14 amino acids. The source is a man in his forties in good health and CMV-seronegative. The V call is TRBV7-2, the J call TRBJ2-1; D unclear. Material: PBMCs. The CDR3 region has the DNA TGTGCCAGCAGCTTGGGCTCCCACTCAATGGAGCAGTTCTTC. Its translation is CASSLGSHSMEQFF.